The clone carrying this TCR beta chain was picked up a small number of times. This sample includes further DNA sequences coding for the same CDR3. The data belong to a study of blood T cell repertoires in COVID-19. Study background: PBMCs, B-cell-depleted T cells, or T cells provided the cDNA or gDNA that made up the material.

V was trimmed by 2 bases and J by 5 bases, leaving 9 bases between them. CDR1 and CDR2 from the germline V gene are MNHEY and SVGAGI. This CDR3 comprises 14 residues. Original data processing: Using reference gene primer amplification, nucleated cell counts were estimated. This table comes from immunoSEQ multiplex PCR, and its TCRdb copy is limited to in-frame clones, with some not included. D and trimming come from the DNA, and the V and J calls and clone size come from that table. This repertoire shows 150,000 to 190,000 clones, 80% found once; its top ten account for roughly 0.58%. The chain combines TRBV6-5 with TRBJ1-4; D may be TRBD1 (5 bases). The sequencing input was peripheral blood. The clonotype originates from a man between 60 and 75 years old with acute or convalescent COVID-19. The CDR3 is CASSYGPGNEKLFF. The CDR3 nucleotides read TGTGCCAGCAGTTACGGCCCAGGGAATGAAAAACTGTTTTTT.